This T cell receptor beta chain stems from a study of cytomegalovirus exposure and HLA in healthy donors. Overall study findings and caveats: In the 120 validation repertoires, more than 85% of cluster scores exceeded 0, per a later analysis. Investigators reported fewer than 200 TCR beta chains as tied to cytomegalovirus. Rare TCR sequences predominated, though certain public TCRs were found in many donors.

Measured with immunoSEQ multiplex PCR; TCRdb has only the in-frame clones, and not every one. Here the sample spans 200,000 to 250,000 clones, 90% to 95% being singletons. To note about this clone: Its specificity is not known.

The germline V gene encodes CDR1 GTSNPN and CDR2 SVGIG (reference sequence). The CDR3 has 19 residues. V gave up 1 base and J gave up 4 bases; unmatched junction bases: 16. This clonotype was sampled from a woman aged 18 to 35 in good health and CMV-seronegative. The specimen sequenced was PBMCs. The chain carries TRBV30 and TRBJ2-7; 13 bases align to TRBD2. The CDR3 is CAWSDATSGRPRGEYEQYF. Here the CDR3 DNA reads TGTGCCTGGAGTGATGCGACTAGCGGGAGGCCCAGGGGAGAATACGAGCAGTACTTC.